This TCR beta chain emerged from a study of cytomegalovirus exposure and HLA in healthy donors. Findings and caveats of the study: Subsequent analysis revealed that first-cohort TCR clusters tended to co-occur in the 90 to 150 validation repertoires. The investigators catalogued 164 TCR beta chains as cytomegalovirus-associated.

Generated by immunoSEQ multiplex PCR, the TCRdb table keeps only in-frame clones and is missing some. The sample includes 130,000 or so clones, 70% to 90% seen only once; the top ten take approximately 2%. Worth noting for this clone: The antigen is unknown.

With 5 bases clipped from V and 8 bases from J, the junction kept 6 bases outside the gene matches. Germline V gene lookup returns CDR1 SGHTA and CDR2 FQGNSA. The length of the CDR3 is 16 residues. V and J are TRBV7-2 and TRBJ2-1; 16 bases agree with TRBD2. The sample comprised PBMCs. The TCR was taken from a young woman in good health and CMV-seronegative. CDR3 amino acids: CASSLIGTSGRDEQFF. CDR3 nucleotide sequence: TGTGCCAGCAGCCTGATCGGGACTAGCGGGAGGGATGAGCAGTTCTTC.